This T cell receptor (beta chain) was profiled in a study of cytomegalovirus exposure and HLA in healthy donors. Study outcomes and limitations: A highly shared variant cluster was judged a likely technical artifact. As immune exposure information, only CMV serostatus was available. CMV antigen specificity was confirmed in vitro for a few CMV-associated chains.

As regards this clone: Antigen unknown.

The primer mix had 60 Vbeta and 13 Jbeta primers. Clones were sequenced by immunoSEQ multiplex PCR, and TCRdb holds only the in-frame ones, with some missing. The sample shows around 190,000 clones, 80% to 90% of them seen only once. After removal of 6 bases from V and 5 bases from J, the junction contained 6 bases not matched to a gene. The CDR3 extends over 14 amino acids. In germline, CDR1 is KGHSH, CDR2 LQKENI. This TCR was recovered from a man aged 40-49 years in good health and CMV-seropositive. This chain links TRBV18 with TRBJ1-2; 10 bases fit TRBD1. The sample comprised PBMCs. This chain's CDR3 is CASSRQGAGYGYTF. The CDR3 bases are TGTGCCAGCTCTCGACAGGGGGCGGGGTATGGCTACACCTTC.